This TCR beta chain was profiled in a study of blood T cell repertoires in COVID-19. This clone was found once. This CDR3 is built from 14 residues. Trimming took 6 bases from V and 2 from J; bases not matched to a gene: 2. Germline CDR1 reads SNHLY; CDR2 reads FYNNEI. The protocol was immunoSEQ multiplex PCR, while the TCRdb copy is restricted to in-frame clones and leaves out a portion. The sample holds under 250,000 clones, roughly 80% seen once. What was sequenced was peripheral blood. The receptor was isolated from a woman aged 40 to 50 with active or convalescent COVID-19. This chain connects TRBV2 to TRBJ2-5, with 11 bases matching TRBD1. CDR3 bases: TGTGCCAGCAGAGGGACAGGGGGACAAGAGACCCAGTACTTC. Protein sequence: CASRGTGGQETQYF.